The clone carrying this T cell receptor (beta chain) was counted only a few times. Its antigen remains unidentified. Germline V CDR1 and CDR2: MGHDK, SYGVNS. Trimming removed 9 bases from V and 1 base from J, with 21 bases in between. There are 16 residues in the CDR3. 5'RACE template switching added a universal primer site and UMIs to TCR cDNA. TCRdb itself ran the 5' RACE reads through MiXCR, one entry per CDR3 protein. The sample consists of about 550,000 distinct CDR3 sequences, less than 20% of them appearing once. These data come from a study of T cells after yellow fever vaccination. Study-wide results and limits: A secondary response was less intense yet reached its peak sooner, at day 5 versus 15. FACS-sorted repertoires could harbor abundant contaminating bulk-population clonotypes.

This chain connects TRBV25-1 to TRBJ2-5; D not certain. Specimen: PBMCs, collected 15 days after the yellow fever booster vaccination. The clonotype originates from a young man who received the YFV17D yellow fever vaccine. The CDR3 region has the DNA TGTGCCAGTACTTCAAGGGCCCAGGTCCTCCAAGAGACCCAGTACTTC. This translates into CASTSRAQVLQETQYF.